These 30 T cell receptor beta chains were sequenced from one sample in a study of T cells in localized non-small cell lung cancer. Generated by immunoSEQ multiplex PCR, the TCRdb table keeps only in-frame clones and is missing some. The sample comprises 100,000 or so clones, approximately 91% of which are singletons, and about 4% rests with the top ten. Material: PBMCs, obtained before any cancer treatment. Source of these receptors: a woman between 35 and 75 years old with stage II squamous cell lung carcinoma.

V gene TRBV7-9 combines with J gene TRBJ2-2; D call uncertain. The length of the CDR3 is 14 residues. In germline, CDR1 is SEHNR, CDR2 FQNEAQ (reference sequence). The ends were cut back, 5 bases at V and 2 bases at J, with 9 bases in the middle. The CDR3 sequence is CASSPGGNTGELFF. CDR3 bases: TGTGCCAGCAGCCCTGGTGGAAACACCGGGGAGCTGTTTTTT.

The J gene is TRBJ2-2, the V gene TRBV11-3; no reliable D call. Germline CDR1 is SGHNT and CDR2 is YENEEA. The CDR3 runs 14 residues. V lost 1 base to trimming and J lost 2 bases, with 5 bases between them. The CDR3 DNA sequence: TGTGCCAGCAGCTTAGTGCCAAACACCGGGGAGCTGTTTTTT. The encoded protein is CASSLVPNTGELFF.

V is TRBV4-1 and J is TRBJ2-7, with 8 positions matching TRBD1. V dropped 0 bases and J dropped 4; count of bases not matched to a gene: 5. Germline CDR1 is MGHRA and CDR2 is YSYEKL. This CDR3 region has 15 residues. Here the CDR3 reads CASSQDGQGRYEQYF. In DNA, the CDR3 is TGCGCCAGCAGCCAAGATGGACAGGGACGGTACGAGCAGTACTTC.

There are many counts of this clone. This chain uses TRBV7-2 with TRBJ2-2, with D possibly TRBD2 on 5 matching bases. The V and J ends lost 5 bases and 4 bases respectively, with 11 bases between them. The CDR3 spans 14 residues. In germline, CDR1 is SGHTA, CDR2 FQGNSA. This CDR3 is CASSATAGTGELFF. The CDR3 bases are TGTGCCAGCAGCGCTACCGCGGGCACCGGGGAGCTGTTTTTT.

The chain recombines TRBV27 with TRBJ1-5; tentative D call: TRBD1 (6 bases). This CDR3 has 14 residues. Per germline, CDR1 MNHEY and CDR2 SMNVEV (reference sequence). Between the trimmed V and J ends, which lost 5 bases and 4 bases, there was a span of 12 bases. The CDR3 loop reads CASSPLTGNQPQHF. The CDR3 nucleotides are TGTGCCAGCAGTCCACTCACAGGGAATCAGCCCCAGCATTTT.

V gene TRBV2 combines with J gene TRBJ1-2; no definite D call. This CDR3 spans 12 amino acids. CDR1 is SNHLY and CDR2 is FYNNEI in the germline V gene. V lost 4 bases and J lost 6, with 9 bases in between. This CDR3 reads CASSVAGNGYTF. The CDR3 DNA follows: TGTGCCAGCAGTGTGGCGGGAAATGGCTACACCTTC.

The CDR3 region has the DNA TGTGCCAGCAGCCAAGATCACAGGGGGAGCACCGGGGAGCTGTTTTTT. Its translation is CASSQDHRGSTGELFF. The V call is TRBV4-2, the J call TRBJ2-2; the match to TRBD1 covers 8 bases. Germline trimming cut 0 bases from V and 4 bases from J; bases unmatched to any gene: 4. Germline CDR1 LGHNA, CDR2 YNFKEQ. The CDR3 runs 16 residues.

This chain connects TRBV5-6 to TRBJ1-1; TRBD1 might be the D (5 bases). The V end lost 2 bases, the J end lost 8 bases, and 10 bases lay between the germline ends. The CDR3 totals 12 residues. From germline, CDR1 is SGHDT and CDR2 YYEEEE. The chain's CDR3 is CASSFSREEAFF. The DNA of the CDR3 is TGTGCCAGCAGCTTTTCCAGGGAAGAAGCTTTCTTT.

This chain uses TRBV9 with TRBJ2-3; D remains ambiguous. V lost 2 bases and J lost 1, with 8 bases in between. The CDR3 runs 14 residues. Germline values: CDR1 SGDLS, CDR2 YYNGEE. The CDR3 DNA sequence: TGTGCCAGCAGCGTGACCAGGCGCACAGATACGCAGTATTTT. It specifies CASSVTRRTDTQYF.

The gene calls are TRBV25-1 and TRBJ2-5, with TRBD1 as a possible D gene (6 bases). The CDR3 extends over 12 amino acids. Trimming pared 7 bases from V and 3 bases from J, leaving 9 bases between. Germline CDR1 reads MGHDK; CDR2 reads SYGVNS. CDR3 amino acids: CASKGGKETQYF. CDR3 in DNA: TGTGCCAGCAAAGGGGGAAAAGAGACCCAGTACTTC.

The gene calls are TRBV5-1 and TRBJ2-7, with 7 bases that match TRBD2. Germline CDR1 is SGHRS and CDR2 is YFSETQ. V shed 0 bases, J shed 11 bases, and the junction held 23 bases outside the gene matches. The CDR3 runs 18 residues. The CDR3 DNA follows: TGCGCCAGCAGCTTGGCCCCTGTGAGGCAGGGTGGATCCGGGAGGAAGTACTTC. Protein sequence: CASSLAPVRQGGSGRKYF.

The V and J genes are TRBV27 and TRBJ2-2; 8 bases are shared with TRBD1. Germline V gene sequence: CDR1 MNHEY, CDR2 SMNVEV (reference sequence). This CDR3 has 15 residues. V shed 6 bases, J shed 2 bases, and the junction held 5 bases outside the gene matches. CDR3 bases: TGTGCCAGCAGGAGAGGACAGGGAAACACCGGGGAGCTGTTTTTT. Its protein is CASRRGQGNTGELFF.

The chain joins TRBV19 to TRBJ2-5; 8 nucleotides align to TRBD1. Trimming took 1 base from V and 2 from J; bases not matched to a gene: 3. Germline V gives CDR1 LNHDA, CDR2 SQIVND (reference sequence). This CDR3 region has 15 residues. The CDR3 DNA follows: TGTGCCAGTAGTATAGTAGGGACAGGACAAGAGACCCAGTACTTC. Residues: CASSIVGTGQETQYF.

The J gene is TRBJ2-7, the V gene TRBV6-1, with D perhaps assigned TRBD1 or TRBD2 (5 bases each). V lost 8 bases to trimming and J lost 12 bases, with 17 bases between them. Germline assignment: CDR1 MNHNS and CDR2 SASEGT. The CDR3 consists of 11 residues. Here the CDR3 DNA reads TGTGCCAGCCGGGCCGGGACCCAGGCGTACTTC. Protein product: CASRAGTQAYF.

The chain carries TRBV28 and TRBJ1-5, with 7 bases lining up with TRBD1. The CDR3 loop spans 15 amino acids. J was trimmed by 4 bases and V by 4 bases; bases with no gene match: 7. Germline values: CDR1 MDHEN, CDR2 SYDVKM. The CDR3 loop is CASSSTGTANQPQHF. Written as DNA, the CDR3 is TGTGCCAGCAGTTCTACCGGGACAGCTAATCAGCCCCAGCATTTT.

This chain connects TRBV11-2 to TRBJ2-1; 9 bases agree with TRBD2. Germline V CDR1 and CDR2: SGHAT, FQNNGV. CDR3 length equals 14 residues. Trimming cost V 3 bases and J 7 bases; bases outside gene matches: 4. CDR3 in amino acids: CASSLTSGTNEQFF. CDR3 DNA sequence: TGTGCCAGCAGCTTGACTAGCGGAACTAATGAGCAGTTCTTC.

The V gene is TRBV7-8, the J gene TRBJ1-4, with 7 bases that match TRBD1. V was pared by 8 bases and J by 2 bases, with 8 bases of the junction left unmatched. The germline V gene has CDR1 SGHVS and CDR2 FQNEAQ. CDR3 length: 15 amino acids. In nucleotides, the CDR3 is TGTGCCAGCCAGGGGGGGGCTAGCACTAATGAAAAACTGTTTTTT. It translates to CASQGGASTNEKLFF.

J is TRBJ2-3 and V is TRBV5-1; no firm D call. Germline V gives CDR1 SGHRS, CDR2 YFSETQ. The CDR3 contains 17 residues. The V gene lost 3 bases and the J gene lost 2 bases, with 19 bases spanning the gap. In nucleotides, the CDR3 is TGCGCCAGCAGCTCTGAAGGACGGATCTCCCCCACAGATACGCAGTATTTT. This translates into CASSSEGRISPTDTQYF.

The rearrangement links TRBV27 to TRBJ2-2; D tentatively reads TRBD1 or TRBD2 (5 bases each). Deletions cut 8 bases from V and 7 bases from J, with 14 bases between. Germline loops: CDR1 MNHEY, CDR2 SMNVEV (reference sequence). The CDR3 runs to 13 residues. CDR3 amino acids: CASPGAQYGELFF. CDR3 nucleotide sequence: TGTGCCAGCCCCGGGGCCCAGTACGGGGAGCTGTTTTTT.

The chain employs TRBV16 and TRBJ1-2; the D is unclear. Trimming stripped 0 bases from V and 2 bases from J, with 10 bases between. This CDR3 region has 15 residues. Germline V gene sequence: CDR1 KGHSY, CDR2 FQNENV. The CDR3, as DNA: TGTGCCAGCAGCCAATCGAGGCAGGCGAACTATGGCTACACCTTC. It encodes CASSQSRQANYGYTF. Combining the CDR3 with reference TRBV16 and TRBJ1-2 gives the whole variable domain GEEVAQTPKHLVRGEGQKAKLYCAPIKGHSYVFWYQQVLKNEFKFLISFQNENVFDETGMPKERFSAKCLPNSPCSLEIQATKLEDSAVYFCASSQSRQANYGYTFGSGTRLTVV.

This clone is a singleton in its sample. The rearrangement uses TRBV19 and TRBJ1-2; D is unclear. Germline assignment: CDR1 LNHDA and CDR2 SQIVND (reference sequence). Trimming took 3 bases from V and 10 from J, leaving 15 bases between them. The CDR3 is 13 amino acids. The CDR3 DNA sequence: TGTGCCAGTAGTATCCCCTCGACCGTACCCTACACCTTC. Translation: CASSIPSTVPYTF.

The chain combines TRBV19 with TRBJ1-5; 7 positions agree with TRBD1. Germline V CDR1 and CDR2: LNHDA, SQIVND (reference sequence). Unmatched junction bases numbered 8, after V lost 5 bases and J lost 7 bases. This CDR3 has 14 amino acids. CDR3 nucleotide sequence: TGTGCCAGTAGTCCACGACAGGGCCACCAGCCCCAGCATTTT. This translates into CASSPRQGHQPQHF.

This clone was recorded a few times. The chain links TRBV10-1 to TRBJ1-1; TRBD1 is a possible D gene (6 bases). This CDR3 is built from 16 residues. V shed 2 bases and J shed 5 bases, with 18 bases lying between them. CDR1 and CDR2 (germline): WNHNN, SYGVQD (reference sequence). In nucleotides, the CDR3 is TGCGCCAGCAGTGAGGGCGGAAGGGGGGGATGGACTGAAGCTTTCTTT. Translating it yields CASSEGGRGGWTEAFF.

The chain uses TRBV28 and TRBJ2-5; D ambiguous. V lost 3 bases to trimming and J lost 1 base, with 6 bases between them. The CDR3 consists of 13 residues. Looked up from germline, CDR1 is MDHEN and CDR2 is SYDVKM. CDR3 amino acids: CASSLPPQETQYF. CDR3 coding DNA: TGTGCCAGCAGTTTGCCCCCCCAAGAGACCCAGTACTTC.

The chain couples TRBV10-1 to TRBJ1-1; TRBD1 agrees at 8 bases. CDR1 is WNHNN and CDR2 is SYGVQD in the germline V gene (reference sequence). V lost 2 bases and J lost 8; bases outside the gene matches: 7. The CDR3 consists of 14 residues. The CDR3, as DNA: TGCGCCAGCAGTGAGACCTGGCAGGGGGCGGAAGCTTTCTTT. Its protein is CASSETWQGAEAFF.

The V and J genes are TRBV5-4 and TRBJ1-6; TRBD1 aligns across 8 bases. The germline gives CDR1 SGHNT, CDR2 YYREEE (reference sequence). V gave up 4 bases and J gave up 8 bases; unmatched junction bases: 8. The CDR3 is 15 amino acids. The CDR3 DNA reads as TGTGCCAGCAGCACTACACAGGGGGTTGATTCACCCCTCCACTTT. It codes for CASSTTQGVDSPLHF. The full variable domain, rest sourced from reference TRBV5-4 and TRBJ1-6, is ETGVTQSPTHLIKTRGQQVTLRCSSQSGHNTVSWYQQALGQGPQFIFQYYREEENGRGNFPPRFSGLQFPNYSSELNVNALELDDSALYLCASSTTQGVDSPLHFGNGTRLTVT.

This chain uses TRBV28 with TRBJ2-7, with 7 bases identical to TRBD1. After removal of 4 bases from V and 10 bases from J, the junction contained 7 bases not matched to a gene. Per germline, CDR1 MDHEN and CDR2 SYDVKM. The CDR3 extends over 12 amino acids. The CDR3 coding sequence is TGTGCCAGCAGTTACAGGGGCGCCATCCAGTACTTC. Its protein product is CASSYRGAIQYF.

This chain uses TRBV6-1 with TRBJ1-6; D is undetermined. The V end was cut by 2 bases, the J end by 0 bases, with 5 bases between. Germline lookup yields CDR1 MNHNS and CDR2 SASEGT. CDR3 length: 15 amino acids. The CDR3 bases are TGTGCCAGCAGTGAACGGAGCTCCTATAATTCACCCCTCCACTTT. Its translation: CASSERSSYNSPLHF.

This sequence joins TRBV30 and TRBJ1-1; 7 positions agree with TRBD1. Germline V gene data show CDR1 as GTSNPN and CDR2 as SVGIG (reference sequence). Trimming removed 4 bases from V and 0 bases from J; junction bases left unmatched: 2. This CDR3 has 13 residues. The CDR3 nucleotides are TGTGCCTGGACAGGGGGTATGAACACTGAAGCTTTCTTT. Residues: CAWTGGMNTEAFF.

The chain carries TRBV14 and TRBJ2-7; maybe TRBD2 (5 bases). The germline gives CDR1 SGHDN, CDR2 FVKESK. V lost 1 base, J lost 1 base, and 11 bases lay in between. The CDR3 extends over 15 amino acids. CDR3 bases: TGTGCCAGCAGCCAAGGTGCGGGTCCTTCCTACGAGCAGTACTTC. Translated: CASSQGAGPSYEQYF.